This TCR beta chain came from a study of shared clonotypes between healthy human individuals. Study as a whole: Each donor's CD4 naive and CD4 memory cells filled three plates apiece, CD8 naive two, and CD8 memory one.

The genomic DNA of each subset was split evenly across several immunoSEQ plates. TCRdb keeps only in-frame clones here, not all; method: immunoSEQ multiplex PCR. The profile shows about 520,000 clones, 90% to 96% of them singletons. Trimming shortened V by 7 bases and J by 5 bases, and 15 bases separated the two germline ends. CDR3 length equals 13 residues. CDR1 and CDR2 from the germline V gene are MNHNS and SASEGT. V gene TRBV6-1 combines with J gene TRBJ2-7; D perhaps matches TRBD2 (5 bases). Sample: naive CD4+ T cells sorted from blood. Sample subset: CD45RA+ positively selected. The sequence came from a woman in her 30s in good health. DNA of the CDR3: TGTGCCAGCAAGTTGAGGGCCCCGGACGAGCAGTACTTC. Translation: CASKLRAPDEQYF.